This TCR beta chain was recorded in a study of OX40 agonist ivuxolimab in advanced cancers. In this sample, this clone turned up a few times. CDR3 length: 13 residues. Germline CDR1 SNHLY, CDR2 FYNNEI. V was pared by 5 bases and J by 5 bases, with 13 bases between. Profiling relied on immunoSEQ multiplex PCR, and the TCRdb table lists in-frame clones only, not all of them. The sample records over 20,000 clones, roughly 77% being singletons. This receptor was obtained from an adult with an advanced solid tumor such as melanoma, head and neck, liver or kidney cancer. This chain uses TRBV2 with TRBJ2-7; perhaps TRBD2 as D (7 bases). The sequencing here drew on CD4+ or CD8+ T cells sorted from blood, taken in a trial of the OX40 agonist ivuxolimab. Here the CDR3 reads CASSSDGGHEQYF. DNA of the CDR3: TGTGCCAGCAGTTCCGACGGGGGGCACGAGCAGTACTTC. The full variable domain, rest sourced from reference TRBV2 and TRBJ2-7, is EPEVTQTPSHQVTQMGQEVILRCVPISNHLYFYWYRQILGQKVEFLVSFYNNEISEKSEIFDDQFSVERPDGSNFTLKIRSTKLEDSAMYFCASSSDGGHEQYFGPGTRLTVT.